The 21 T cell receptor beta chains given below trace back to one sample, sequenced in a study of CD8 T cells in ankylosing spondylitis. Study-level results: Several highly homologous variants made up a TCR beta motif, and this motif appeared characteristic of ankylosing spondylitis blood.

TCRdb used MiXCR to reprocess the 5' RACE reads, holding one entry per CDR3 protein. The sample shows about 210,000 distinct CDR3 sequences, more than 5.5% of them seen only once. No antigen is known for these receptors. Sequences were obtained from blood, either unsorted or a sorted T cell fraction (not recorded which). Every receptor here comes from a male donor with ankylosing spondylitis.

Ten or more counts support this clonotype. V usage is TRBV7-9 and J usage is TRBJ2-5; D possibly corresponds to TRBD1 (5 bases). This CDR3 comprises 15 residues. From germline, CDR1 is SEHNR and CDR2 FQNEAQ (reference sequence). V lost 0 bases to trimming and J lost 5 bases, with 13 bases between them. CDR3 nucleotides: TGTGCCAGCAGCTTAGCCCCGTGGGGCGAGGAGACCCAGTACTTC. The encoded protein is CASSLAPWGEETQYF.

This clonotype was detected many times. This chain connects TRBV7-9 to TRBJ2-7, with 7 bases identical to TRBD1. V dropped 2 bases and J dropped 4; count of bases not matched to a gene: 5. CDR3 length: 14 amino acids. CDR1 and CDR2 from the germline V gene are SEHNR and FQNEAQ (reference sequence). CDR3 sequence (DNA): TGTGCCAGCAGCTTACGGAGCAGGGGGTACGAGCAGTACTTC. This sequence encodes CASSLRSRGYEQYF.

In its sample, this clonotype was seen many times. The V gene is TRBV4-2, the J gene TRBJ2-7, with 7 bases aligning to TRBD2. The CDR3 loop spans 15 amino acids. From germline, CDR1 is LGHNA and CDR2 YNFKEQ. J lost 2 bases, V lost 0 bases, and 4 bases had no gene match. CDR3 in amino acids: CASSQDASGTYEQYF. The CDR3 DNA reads TGTGCCAGCAGCCAAGACGCTAGCGGTACCTACGAGCAGTACTTC.

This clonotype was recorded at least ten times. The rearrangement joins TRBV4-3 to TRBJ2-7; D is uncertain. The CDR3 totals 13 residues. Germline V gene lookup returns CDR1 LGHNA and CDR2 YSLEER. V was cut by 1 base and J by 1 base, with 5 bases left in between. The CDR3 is CASSQGVSYEQYF. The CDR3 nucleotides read TGCGCCAGCAGCCAAGGAGTGTCCTACGAGCAGTACTTC.

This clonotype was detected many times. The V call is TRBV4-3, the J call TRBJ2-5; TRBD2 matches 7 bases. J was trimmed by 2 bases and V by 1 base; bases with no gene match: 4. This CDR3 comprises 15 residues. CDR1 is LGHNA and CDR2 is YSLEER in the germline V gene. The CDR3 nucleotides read TGCGCCAGCAGCCAAGGACTAGCAGCGCAAGAGACCCAGTACTTC. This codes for CASSQGLAAQETQYF.

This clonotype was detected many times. The CDR3 DNA is TGCAGCGTTGTCCAACAGCAATCTAACTATGGCTACACCTTC. Amino acid sequence: CSVVQQQSNYGYTF. This chain uses TRBV29-1 with TRBJ1-2; D call uncertain. Germline CDR1 SQVTM, CDR2 ANQGSEA. With 4 bases removed from V and 0 bases from J, the gap between germline ends came to 12 bases. CDR3 length: 14 residues.

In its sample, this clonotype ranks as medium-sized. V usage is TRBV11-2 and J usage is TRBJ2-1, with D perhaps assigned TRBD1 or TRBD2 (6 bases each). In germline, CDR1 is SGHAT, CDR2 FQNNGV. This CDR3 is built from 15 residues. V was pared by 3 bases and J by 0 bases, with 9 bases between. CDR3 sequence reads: CASSLGGSSYNEQFF. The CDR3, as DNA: TGTGCCAGCAGCTTGGGGGGCAGCTCCTACAATGAGCAGTTCTTC.

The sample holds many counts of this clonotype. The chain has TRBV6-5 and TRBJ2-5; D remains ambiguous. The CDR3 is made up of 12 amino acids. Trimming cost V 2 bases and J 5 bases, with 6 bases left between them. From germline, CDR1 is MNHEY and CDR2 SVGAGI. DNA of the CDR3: TGTGCCAGCAGTTACGAAGGGGAGACCCAGTACTTC. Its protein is CASSYEGETQYF.

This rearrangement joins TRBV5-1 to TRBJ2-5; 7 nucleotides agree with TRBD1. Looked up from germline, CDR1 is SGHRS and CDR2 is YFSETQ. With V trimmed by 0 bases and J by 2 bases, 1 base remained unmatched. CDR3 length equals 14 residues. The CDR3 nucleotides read TGCGCCAGCAGCTTGGAGGACAGGCAAGAGACCCAGTACTTC. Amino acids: CASSLEDRQETQYF.

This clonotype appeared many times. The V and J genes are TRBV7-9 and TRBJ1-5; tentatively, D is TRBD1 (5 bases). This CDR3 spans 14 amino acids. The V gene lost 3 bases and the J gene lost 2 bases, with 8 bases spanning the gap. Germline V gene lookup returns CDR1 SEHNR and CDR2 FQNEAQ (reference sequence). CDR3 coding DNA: TGTGCCAGCAGCTTCCGGGACGGCAATCAGCCCCAGCATTTT. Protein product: CASSFRDGNQPQHF.

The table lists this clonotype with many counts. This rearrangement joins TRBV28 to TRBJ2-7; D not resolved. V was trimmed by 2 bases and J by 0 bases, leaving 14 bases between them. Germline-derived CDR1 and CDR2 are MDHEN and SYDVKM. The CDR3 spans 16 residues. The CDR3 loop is CASSLRLSVASYEQYF. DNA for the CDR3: TGTGCCAGCAGTTTACGTCTCAGCGTCGCCTCCTACGAGCAGTACTTC.

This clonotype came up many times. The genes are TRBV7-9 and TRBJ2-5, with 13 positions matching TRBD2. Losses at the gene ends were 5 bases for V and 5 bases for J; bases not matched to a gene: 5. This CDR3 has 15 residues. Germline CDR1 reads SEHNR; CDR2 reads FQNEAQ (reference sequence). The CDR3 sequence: CASSPGTSGDETQYF. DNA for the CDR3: TGTGCCAGCAGCCCCGGGACTAGCGGGGATGAGACCCAGTACTTC.

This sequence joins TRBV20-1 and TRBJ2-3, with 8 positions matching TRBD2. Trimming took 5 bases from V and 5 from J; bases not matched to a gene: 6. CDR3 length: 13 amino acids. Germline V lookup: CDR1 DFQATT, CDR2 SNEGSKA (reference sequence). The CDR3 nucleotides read TGCAGTGCTGACGGGGGGGCTATAGATACGCAGTATTTT. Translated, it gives CSADGGAIDTQYF.

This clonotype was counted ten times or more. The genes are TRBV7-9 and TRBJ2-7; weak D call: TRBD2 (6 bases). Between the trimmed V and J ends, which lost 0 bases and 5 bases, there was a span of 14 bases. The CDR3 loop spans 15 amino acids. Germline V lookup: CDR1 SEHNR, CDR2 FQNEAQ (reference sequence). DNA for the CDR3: TGTGCCAGCAGCTTAGCATCCGGGAGATACGACGAGCAGTACTTC. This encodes CASSLASGRYDEQYF.

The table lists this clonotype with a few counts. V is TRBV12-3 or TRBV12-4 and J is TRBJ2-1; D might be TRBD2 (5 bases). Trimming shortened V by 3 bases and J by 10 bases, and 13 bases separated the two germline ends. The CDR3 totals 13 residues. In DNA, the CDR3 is TGTGCCAGCAGTTTGGGAGTCGGGTCCGAGCAGTTCTTC. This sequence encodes CASSLGVGSEQFF.

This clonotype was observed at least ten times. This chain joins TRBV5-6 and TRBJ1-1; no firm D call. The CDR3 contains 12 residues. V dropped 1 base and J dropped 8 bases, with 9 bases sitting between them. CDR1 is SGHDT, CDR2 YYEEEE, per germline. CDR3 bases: TGTGCCAGCAGCTTGTCTTATAGGGAAGCTTTCTTT. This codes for CASSLSYREAFF.

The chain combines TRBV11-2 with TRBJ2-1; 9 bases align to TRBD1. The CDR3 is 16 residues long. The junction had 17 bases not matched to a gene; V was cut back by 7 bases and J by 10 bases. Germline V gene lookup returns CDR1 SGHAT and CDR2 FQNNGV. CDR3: CASTIGPGQGTLEQFF. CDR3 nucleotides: TGTGCCAGCACCATCGGCCCGGGACAGGGAACGTTGGAGCAGTTCTTC.

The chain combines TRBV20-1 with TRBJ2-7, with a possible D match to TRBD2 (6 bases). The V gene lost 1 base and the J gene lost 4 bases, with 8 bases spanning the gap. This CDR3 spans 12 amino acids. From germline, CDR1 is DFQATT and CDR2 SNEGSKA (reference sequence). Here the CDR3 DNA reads TGCAGTGCTAGAGGACTAGGATACGAGCAGTACTTC. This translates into CSARGLGYEQYF.

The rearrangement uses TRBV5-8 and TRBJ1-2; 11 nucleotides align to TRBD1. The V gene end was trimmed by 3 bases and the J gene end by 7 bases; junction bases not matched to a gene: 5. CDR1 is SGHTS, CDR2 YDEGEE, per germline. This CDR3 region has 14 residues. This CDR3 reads CASSWWGQGVGYTF. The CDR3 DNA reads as TGTGCCAGCAGCTGGTGGGGACAGGGGGTTGGCTACACCTTC.

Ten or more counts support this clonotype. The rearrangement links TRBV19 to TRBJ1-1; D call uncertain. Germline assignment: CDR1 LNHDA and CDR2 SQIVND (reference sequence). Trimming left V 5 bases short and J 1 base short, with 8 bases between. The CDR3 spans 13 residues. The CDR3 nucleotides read TGTGCCAGTAGTGTGAGCCCGAACACTGAAGCTTTCTTT. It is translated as CASSVSPNTEAFF.

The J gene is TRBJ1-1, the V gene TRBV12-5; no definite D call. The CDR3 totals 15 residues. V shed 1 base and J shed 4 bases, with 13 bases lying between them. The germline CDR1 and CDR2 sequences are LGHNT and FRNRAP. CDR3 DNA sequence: TGTGCTAGTGGTTTGGACATCGGTCGGGGCACTGAAGCTTTCTTT. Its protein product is CASGLDIGRGTEAFF.